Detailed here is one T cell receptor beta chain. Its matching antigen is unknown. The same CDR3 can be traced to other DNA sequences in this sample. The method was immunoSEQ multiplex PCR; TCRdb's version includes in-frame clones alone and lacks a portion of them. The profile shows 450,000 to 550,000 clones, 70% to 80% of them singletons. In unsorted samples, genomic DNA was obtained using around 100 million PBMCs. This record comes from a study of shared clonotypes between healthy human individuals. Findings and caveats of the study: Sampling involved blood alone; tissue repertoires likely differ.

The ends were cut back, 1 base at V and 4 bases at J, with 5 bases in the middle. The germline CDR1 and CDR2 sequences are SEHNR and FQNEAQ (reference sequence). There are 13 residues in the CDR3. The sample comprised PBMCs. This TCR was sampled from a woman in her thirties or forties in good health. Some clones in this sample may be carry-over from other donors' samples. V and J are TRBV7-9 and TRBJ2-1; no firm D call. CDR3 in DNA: TGTGCCAGCAGCTTAGGACTTTACAATGAGCAGTTCTTC. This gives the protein CASSLGLYNEQFF.